These 21 T cell receptor beta chains were sequenced from one sample in a study of T cells in localized non-small cell lung cancer. TCRdb keeps only in-frame clones here, not all; method: immunoSEQ multiplex PCR. The sample has approximately 54,000 clones; roughly 88% are singletons. This sample comprised peripheral blood, obtained before any cancer treatment. These TCRs come from a woman aged 35-75 years with stage I lung adenocarcinoma.

The chain carries TRBV29-1 and TRBJ2-1; no firm D call. The ends were cut back, 6 bases at V and 9 bases at J, with 18 bases in the middle. This CDR3 region has 13 residues. The V gene's germline CDR1 is SQVTM and CDR2 ANQGSEA. CDR3 coding DNA: TGCAGCGTACCAGCTTCGGGCAACCCTGAGCAGTTCTTC. Its translation: CSVPASGNPEQFF.

The V call is TRBV7-9, the J call TRBJ2-3; D could derive from TRBD1 or TRBD2 (6 bases each). The length of the CDR3 is 16 residues. CDR1 and CDR2 (germline): SEHNR, FQNEAQ (reference sequence). Trimming removed 0 bases from V and 1 base from J, with 11 bases in between. CDR3 in DNA: TGTGCCAGCAGCTTAGCGGTGGGGGGCGGCACAGATACGCAGTATTTT. This sequence encodes CASSLAVGGGTDTQYF.

J is TRBJ2-7 and V is TRBV6-6, with TRBD1 identical over 9 bases. This CDR3 is built from 14 residues. V lost 5 bases and J lost 4; bases outside the gene matches: 6. Looked up from germline, CDR1 is MNHNY and CDR2 is SVGAGI (reference sequence). The CDR3 loop reads CASSRDRVKYEQYF. The CDR3 nucleotides read TGTGCCAGCAGTCGGGACAGGGTTAAGTACGAGCAGTACTTC.

Points on this clone: Other DNA sequences in this sample translate to the same CDR3. This chain joins TRBV14 and TRBJ2-3; tentative D call: TRBD2 (5 bases). V lost 4 bases and J lost 0, with 8 bases in between. This CDR3 has 14 residues. The germline V gene encodes CDR1 SGHDN and CDR2 FVKESK. The CDR3: CASSPRTSTDTQYF. The CDR3 DNA is TGTGCCAGCAGCCCAAGGACTAGCACAGATACGCAGTATTTT.

The CDR3 loop reads CASSGDTSNYGYTF. The CDR3 DNA reads as TGTGCCAGCAGTGGGGACACCTCTAACTATGGCTACACCTTC. The rearrangement joins TRBV7-8 to TRBJ1-2; tentatively, D is TRBD1 (6 bases). V was cut by 6 bases and J by 0 bases, with 11 bases left in between. The CDR3 loop spans 14 amino acids. Looked up from germline, CDR1 is SGHVS and CDR2 is FQNEAQ.

The chain joins TRBV7-8 to TRBJ2-3; 8 nucleotides match TRBD1. V lost 1 base, J lost 9 bases, and 3 bases stayed unmatched. The CDR3 is 13 amino acids. Germline lookup yields CDR1 SGHVS and CDR2 FQNEAQ. The CDR3 coding sequence is TGTGCCAGCAGCTTAGGGACAGGGAAAACGCAGTATTTT. Translated: CASSLGTGKTQYF.

The V and J genes are TRBV5-1 and TRBJ1-3, with TRBD1 identical over 7 bases. CDR3 size: 17 residues. V was clipped by 0 bases and J by 0 bases; unmatched bases: 6. Germline V gene sequence: CDR1 SGHRS, CDR2 YFSETQ. CDR3 amino acids: CASSLGQGLLSGNTIYF. The CDR3 DNA reads as TGCGCCAGCAGCTTGGGACAGGGCCTTCTCTCTGGAAACACCATATATTTT. The full variable domain, completed using reference TRBV5-1 and TRBJ1-3, is KAGVTQTPRYLIKTRGQQVTLSCSPISGHRSVSWYQQTPGQGLQFLFEYFSETQRNKGNFPGRFSGRQFSNSRSEMNVSTLELGDSALYLCASSLGQGLLSGNTIYFGEGSWLTVV.

In DNA form, the CDR3 reads TGTGCCAGCAGCGGCCAGGTCTCTGGAAACACCATATATTTT. Translated: CASSGQVSGNTIYF. The chain links TRBV9 to TRBJ1-3, with no clear D. CDR3 length equals 14 residues. CDR1 and CDR2 from the germline V gene are SGDLS and YYNGEE. V was cut by 3 bases and J by 0 bases, with 7 bases left in between.

This CDR3 reads CASSIVTGGQPQHF. CDR3 coding DNA: TGTGCCAGTAGTATAGTGACAGGGGGGCAGCCCCAGCATTTT. The rearrangement joins TRBV19 to TRBJ1-5, with 9 positions matching TRBD1. The CDR3 has 14 amino acids. V was clipped by 1 base and J by 7 bases; unmatched bases: 2. CDR1 and CDR2 (germline): LNHDA, SQIVND (reference sequence).

V and J are TRBV7-2 and TRBJ2-7; 11 nucleotides align to TRBD1. V lost 5 bases, J lost 3 bases, and 12 bases stayed unmatched. Germline CDR1 is SGHTA and CDR2 is FQGNSA. The CDR3 runs to 17 residues. The CDR3 coding sequence is TGTGCCAGCAGCCAAGATCTCGCCGGGACAGGGGGCTACGAGCAGTACTTC. It codes for CASSQDLAGTGGYEQYF.

The chain links TRBV29-1 to TRBJ1-3; D might be TRBD1 (6 bases). V shed 1 base and J shed 2 bases, with 9 bases lying between them. The germline V gene encodes CDR1 SQVTM and CDR2 ANQGSEA. CDR3 length: 14 amino acids. The CDR3 DNA follows: TGCAGCGTTGAAGTCAGGGGAGCTGGAAACACCATATATTTT. It encodes CSVEVRGAGNTIYF. The whole variable domain, filled in from reference TRBV29-1 and TRBJ1-3, reads SAVISQKPSRDICQRGTSLTIQCQVDSQVTMMFWYRQQPGQSLTLIATANQGSEATYESGFVIDKFPISRPNLTFSTLTVSNMSPEDSSIYLCSVEVRGAGNTIYFGEGSWLTVV.

This rearrangement joins TRBV11-2 to TRBJ2-2; TRBD1 matches 7 bases. This CDR3 spans 17 amino acids. V gave up 1 base and J gave up 3 bases; unmatched junction bases: 8. Germline V lookup: CDR1 SGHAT, CDR2 FQNNGV. The CDR3 DNA is TGTGCCAGCAGCTTAGGGCCTAGGGGGCGCGACACCGGGGAGCTGTTTTTT. It specifies CASSLGPRGRDTGELFF.

This chain connects TRBV7-8 to TRBJ1-4; D call uncertain. The CDR3 extends over 16 amino acids. V dropped 2 bases and J dropped 3 bases, with 13 bases sitting between them. Germline lookup yields CDR1 SGHVS and CDR2 FQNEAQ. DNA of the CDR3: TGTGCCAGCAGCTTACTGGCCGGGATTCCTAATGAAAAACTGTTTTTT. Translating it yields CASSLLAGIPNEKLFF.

The chain carries TRBV6-6 and TRBJ1-2, with a weak D call TRBD1 (6 bases). Deletions cut 7 bases from V and 8 bases from J, with 14 bases between. Germline CDR1 reads MNHNY; CDR2 reads SVGAGI (reference sequence). This CDR3 is built from 12 residues. In DNA form, the CDR3 reads TGTGCCAGCATGGGGGCCCCTGGGGGCTACACCTTC. Protein product: CASMGAPGGYTF.

V usage is TRBV7-8 and J usage is TRBJ2-3, with TRBD1 matching over 11 bases. There are 17 residues in the CDR3. Germline values: CDR1 SGHVS, CDR2 FQNEAQ. Trimming cost V 2 bases and J 6 bases; bases outside gene matches: 10. The CDR3 DNA sequence: TGTGCCAGCAGCTTAATAAGGGCCAGGACAGGGGGCGATACGCAGTATTTT. As protein: CASSLIRARTGGDTQYF. Full variable domain (remainder filled in from reference TRBV7-8 and TRBJ2-3): GAGVSQSPRYKVAKRGQDVALRCDPISGHVSLFWYQQALGQGPEFLTYFQNEAQLDKSGLPSDRFFAERPEGSVSTLKIQRTQQEDSAVYLCASSLIRARTGGDTQYFGPGTRLTVL.

The rearrangement joins TRBV7-2 to TRBJ2-2; 11 bases match TRBD2. Germline CDR1 is SGHTA and CDR2 is FQGNSA. The junction had 3 bases not matched to a gene; V was cut back by 2 bases and J by 4 bases. The CDR3 contains 16 residues. The CDR3: CASSLRLAGTTGELFF. The CDR3 DNA sequence: TGTGCCAGCAGCTTAAGACTAGCGGGGACCACCGGGGAGCTGTTTTTT.

This clone has just one count. The chain has TRBV5-5 and TRBJ2-1; a possible D gene is TRBD2 (5 bases). CDR3 length equals 16 residues. V was clipped by 0 bases and J by 7 bases, with 17 bases between them. Germline-derived CDR1 and CDR2 are SGHKS and YYEKEE (reference sequence). CDR3 in DNA: TGTGCCAGCAGCTTGGATGTAGGCGGACTCGGGAATGAGCAGTTCTTC. Translation: CASSLDVGGLGNEQFF.

The rearrangement uses TRBV27 and TRBJ2-2, with D unclear. The ends were cut back, 3 bases at V and 0 bases at J, with 8 bases in the middle. The germline gives CDR1 MNHEY, CDR2 SMNVEV (reference sequence). The CDR3 has 15 amino acids. This CDR3 reads CASSFEAPNTGELFF. CDR3 DNA: TGTGCCAGCAGTTTTGAAGCTCCGAACACCGGGGAGCTGTTTTTT.

The chain combines TRBV4-3 with TRBJ2-1; TRBD1 matches at 7 bases. Per the germline V gene, CDR1 is LGHNA and CDR2 is YSLEER. With V trimmed by 0 bases and J by 6 bases, 8 bases remained unmatched. This CDR3 region has 16 residues. CDR3 DNA sequence: TGCGCCAGCAGCCAAGATAGCCCCAACAGGGGCAATGAGCAGTTCTTC. Protein: CASSQDSPNRGNEQFF.

This chain joins TRBV5-1 and TRBJ2-3; 10 bases line up with TRBD2. The germline V gene has CDR1 SGHRS and CDR2 YFSETQ. With 2 bases clipped from V and 1 base from J, the junction kept 1 base outside the gene matches. There are 15 residues in the CDR3. CDR3: CASSFLAGGTDTQYF. CDR3 in DNA: TGCGCCAGCAGCTTCCTAGCGGGGGGCACAGATACGCAGTATTTT.

This sequence joins TRBV5-1 and TRBJ1-1; D is unresolved. CDR3 length equals 13 residues. Trimming pared 7 bases from V and 4 bases from J, leaving 14 bases between. Looked up from germline, CDR1 is SGHRS and CDR2 is YFSETQ. CDR3 nucleotide sequence: TGCGCCAGCTCAACCATAGGCGTCACTGAAGCTTTCTTT. Its protein product is CASSTIGVTEAFF.